A selection of T cell receptor beta chains follows, all from one sample in a study of OX40 agonist ivuxolimab in advanced cancers. Sequenced by immunoSEQ multiplex PCR; TCRdb stores in-frame clones only, minus some. The table includes 80,000 to 100,000 clones, over 85% detected once. Source: CD4+ or CD8+ T cells sorted from blood, taken in a trial of the OX40 agonist ivuxolimab. The receptor source for this set is an adult with an advanced solid tumor such as melanoma, head and neck, liver or kidney cancer. Both conserved end residues are part of each CDR3. D genes are given only for firm matches. Not every row has a clone size; where given, it reads once, few, many or a size class.

clone_size: .; d_call: .; j_call: TRBJ2-5; v_call: TRBV2; cdr3_aa: CASSDPVSKETQYF; cdr3_nt: TGTGCCAGCAGTGACCCTGTCTCGAAAGAGACCCAGTACTTC
clone_size: .; d_call: TRBD1; j_call: TRBJ1-5; v_call: TRBV6-1; cdr3_aa: CACSRGPSPQHF; cdr3_nt: TGTGCTTGTTCCAGGGGGCCCTCGCCCCAGCATTTT
clone_size: .; d_call: TRBD2; j_call: TRBJ2-3; v_call: TRBV6-6; cdr3_aa: CASSAPGGFRTDTQYF; cdr3_nt: TGTGCCAGCAGTGCCCCCGGGGGGTTCCGCACAGATACGCAGTATTTT
clone_size: .; d_call: .; j_call: TRBJ2-2; v_call: TRBV28; cdr3_aa: CASIGHSSTGELFF; cdr3_nt: TGTGCCAGCATTGGGCATTCCAGCACCGGGGAGCTGTTTTTT
clone_size: .; d_call: .; j_call: TRBJ2-1; v_call: TRBV2; cdr3_aa: CASSEDSRAYNEQFF; cdr3_nt: TGTGCCAGCAGTGAAGACAGCAGGGCCTACAATGAGCAGTTCTTC
clone_size: .; d_call: TRBD1; j_call: TRBJ2-7; v_call: TRBV5-1; cdr3_aa: CASSASGTAYEQYF; cdr3_nt: TGCGCCAGCAGCGCATCCGGGACAGCCTACGAGCAGTACTTC
clone_size: .; d_call: TRBD1; j_call: TRBJ1-1; v_call: TRBV11-2; cdr3_aa: CASSGGGQQAFF; cdr3_nt: TGTGCCAGCAGCGGGGGGGGACAGCAAGCTTTCTTT
clone_size: few; d_call: .; j_call: TRBJ1-1; v_call: TRBV14; cdr3_aa: CASSSNLDVNTEAFF; cdr3_nt: TGTGCCAGCAGCTCAAACTTGGATGTGAACACTGAAGCTTTCTTT
clone_size: once; d_call: .; j_call: TRBJ1-2; v_call: TRBV30; cdr3_aa: CAWSAQRPGDYGYTF; cdr3_nt: TGTGCCTGGAGTGCCCAACGGCCAGGGGACTATGGCTACACCTTC
clone_size: few; d_call: .; j_call: TRBJ1-2; v_call: TRBV9; cdr3_aa: CASSVATGANYGYTF; cdr3_nt: TGTGCCAGCAGCGTAGCGACAGGAGCTAACTATGGCTACACCTTC
clone_size: .; d_call: TRBD2; j_call: TRBJ2-3; v_call: TRBV11-2; cdr3_aa: CASSFGGRGGLNTQYF; cdr3_nt: TGTGCCAGCAGCTTCGGTGGGCGGGGGGGCCTAAATACGCAGTATTTT
clone_size: .; d_call: .; j_call: TRBJ2-1; v_call: TRBV7-2; cdr3_aa: CASSLRVEQFF; cdr3_nt: TGTGCCAGCAGCTTGAGGGTTGAGCAGTTCTTC
clone_size: .; d_call: .; j_call: TRBJ1-2; v_call: TRBV7-9; cdr3_aa: CASSLDWGLYGYTF; cdr3_nt: TGTGCCAGCAGCTTAGATTGGGGCTTGTATGGCTACACCTTC
clone_size: .; d_call: .; j_call: TRBJ2-5; v_call: TRBV7-2; cdr3_aa: CASSSLGPGETQYF; cdr3_nt: TGTGCCAGCAGCTCCCTAGGCCCGGGAGAGACCCAGTACTTC
clone_size: .; d_call: .; j_call: TRBJ2-5; v_call: TRBV10-3; cdr3_aa: CAISRTEYQETQYF; cdr3_nt: TGTGCCATCAGTCGGACAGAATACCAAGAGACCCAGTACTTC
clone_size: .; d_call: .; j_call: TRBJ2-7; v_call: TRBV28; cdr3_aa: CASRLSGTYEQYF; cdr3_nt: TGTGCCAGCAGGCTGAGTGGGACCTACGAGCAGTACTTC
clone_size: .; d_call: .; j_call: TRBJ2-7; v_call: TRBV7-2; cdr3_aa: CASSLVEAEQYF; cdr3_nt: TGTGCCAGCAGCTTAGTGGAAGCGGAGCAGTACTTC
clone_size: .; d_call: .; j_call: TRBJ2-3; v_call: TRBV7-2; cdr3_aa: CASSLRGRVPDTQYF; cdr3_nt: TGTGCCAGCAGCTTAAGGGGCAGGGTACCAGATACGCAGTATTTT
clone_size: .; d_call: .; j_call: TRBJ2-2; v_call: TRBV7-9; cdr3_aa: CASSSSGLNTGELFF; cdr3_nt: TGTGCCAGCAGCTCCTCCGGGTTAAACACCGGGGAGCTGTTTTTT
clone_size: .; d_call: .; j_call: TRBJ2-5; v_call: TRBV5-1; cdr3_aa: CASSLGQLQETQYF; cdr3_nt: TGCGCCAGCAGCTTGGGGCAGCTCCAAGAGACCCAGTACTTC
clone_size: few; d_call: .; j_call: TRBJ1-6; v_call: TRBV4-3; cdr3_aa: CASSDYKSGRGIHSPLHF; cdr3_nt: TGCGCCAGCAGCGATTACAAGAGTGGTAGGGGGATACATTCACCCCTCCACTTT
clone_size: once; d_call: .; j_call: TRBJ1-3; v_call: TRBV28; cdr3_aa: CASNRGENTIYF; cdr3_nt: TGTGCCAGCAACCGGGGGGAGAACACCATATATTTT
clone_size: .; d_call: .; j_call: TRBJ2-1; v_call: TRBV9; cdr3_aa: CASSVGQITYNEQFF; cdr3_nt: TGTGCCAGCAGCGTAGGACAGATCACCTACAATGAGCAGTTCTTC
clone_size: .; d_call: .; j_call: TRBJ1-2; v_call: TRBV28; cdr3_aa: CASSLRGDYGYTF; cdr3_nt: TGTGCCAGCAGTTTACGGGGGGACTATGGCTACACCTTC
clone_size: .; d_call: .; j_call: TRBJ2-7; v_call: TRBV11-2; cdr3_aa: CASSLPGQQYF; cdr3_nt: TGTGCCAGCAGCTTACCGGGACAGCAGTACTTC
clone_size: .; d_call: .; j_call: TRBJ2-5; v_call: TRBV10-2; cdr3_aa: CASRGLQETQYF; cdr3_nt: TGCGCCAGCAGGGGACTCCAAGAGACCCAGTACTTC
clone_size: .; d_call: .; j_call: TRBJ1-5; v_call: TRBV29-1; cdr3_aa: CSVGGHLPNQPQHF; cdr3_nt: TGCAGCGTTGGGGGGCACCTGCCGAATCAGCCCCAGCATTTT
clone_size: .; d_call: TRBD1; j_call: TRBJ1-1; v_call: TRBV5-1; cdr3_aa: CASRMDREIRTEAFF; cdr3_nt: TGCGCCAGCAGAATGGACAGGGAAATTCGCACTGAAGCTTTCTTT
clone_size: .; d_call: TRBD1; j_call: TRBJ2-7; v_call: TRBV2; cdr3_aa: CASIPGTGSYEQYF; cdr3_nt: TGTGCCAGCATTCCCGGGACAGGGTCTTACGAGCAGTACTTC
clone_size: few; d_call: .; j_call: TRBJ1-1; v_call: TRBV23-1; cdr3_aa: CASSQYLGRDTEAFF; cdr3_nt: TGCGCCAGCAGTCAATATCTCGGACGAGACACTGAAGCTTTCTTT
clone_size: .; d_call: .; j_call: TRBJ2-7; v_call: TRBV30; cdr3_aa: CAWSLTSYEQYF; cdr3_nt: TGTGCCTGGAGTCTCACCTCCTACGAGCAGTACTTC